Listed here are 21 T cell receptor beta chains from one sample, sequenced in a study of T cells in Graves' hyperthyroidism and ophthalmopathy. There were TCR beta CDR3 regions amplified from RNA transcripts. An initial round of RT-PCR targeting the TCR CDR3 relied on the HTBI primer set. MiXCR, applied by TCRdb to the multiplex PCR reads, yields one record per CDR3 protein. The table records more than 450,000 distinct CDR3 sequences, 14% of them present only once. The sequenced sample was blood. The receptors here all came from a woman aged 40-49 years with Graves' hyperthyroidism.

This clonotype was seen many times. V usage is TRBV28 and J usage is TRBJ2-7; 9 nucleotides line up with TRBD1. The length of the CDR3 is 15 residues. Germline lookup yields CDR1 MDHEN and CDR2 SYDVKM. V shed 4 bases, J shed 4 bases, and the junction held 8 bases outside the gene matches. For the CDR3, the DNA is TGTGCCAGCAGTTCCCTCGGGACAGGGAATTACGAGCAGTACTTC. This translates into CASSSLGTGNYEQYF.

This clonotype was detected ten times or more. This rearrangement joins TRBV11-2 to TRBJ2-7; no clear D gene. The V end lost 0 bases, the J end lost 1 base, and 10 bases lay between the germline ends. The CDR3 is made up of 15 amino acids. Germline CDR1 and CDR2: SGHAT and FQNNGV. The CDR3 region is CASSLEQTRSYEQYF. Here the CDR3 DNA reads TGTGCCAGCAGCTTAGAGCAGACCAGGTCCTACGAGCAGTACTTC.

A word on this clonotype: At one boundary the junction diverges from the germline segment, which might be a read error. The V and J genes are TRBV28 and TRBJ2-2; D is perhaps TRBD1 or TRBD2 (6 bases each). Per the germline V gene, CDR1 is MDHEN and CDR2 is SYDVKM. There are 15 residues in the CDR3. The CDR3 DNA sequence: TGTGCCAGCAACCCGGAACAGGGTCACACCGGGGGGCTGTTTTTT. Translating it yields CASNPEQGHTGGLFF.

Details on this clonotype: One junction end does not reproduce the germline sequence, and a read error may be involved. Written as DNA, the CDR3 is TGTGCCAGCGGTTTTACCACTCCGGGACTAGCGGGAGAAGAGCAGTACTTC. Residues: CASGFTTPGLAGEEQYF. V usage is TRBV27 and J usage is TRBJ2-7, with TRBD2 identical over 14 bases. From germline, CDR1 is MNHEY and CDR2 SMNVEV (reference sequence). This CDR3 is built from 17 residues.

This clonotype was observed many times. The chain combines TRBV4-2 with TRBJ1-2, with D unclear. CDR1 is LGHNA, CDR2 YNFKEQ, per germline. Trimming removed 6 bases at V and 6 bases at J, with 20 bases between. The CDR3 runs 15 residues. The CDR3 bases are TGTGCCAGCAGTTACACCGGGCTAATCTCGGATGGCTACACCTTC. It encodes CASSYTGLISDGYTF.

This clonotype has only a few counts. The chain combines TRBV19 with TRBJ1-1, with D perhaps matching TRBD1 (5 bases). This CDR3 region has 15 residues. Germline V gives CDR1 LNHDA, CDR2 SQIVND (reference sequence). Trimming took off 3 bases at V and 2 bases at J, with 13 bases between the two ends. The CDR3 reads CASSIGAVKNTEAFF. CDR3 in DNA: TGTGCCAGTAGTATCGGGGCAGTTAAAAACACTGAAGCTTTCTTT.

At least ten counts were recorded for this clonotype. This chain joins TRBV20-1 and TRBJ2-1; 7 nucleotides agree with TRBD1. The V gene end was trimmed by 1 base and the J gene end by 9 bases; junction bases not matched to a gene: 3. CDR3 length equals 12 residues. Per the germline V gene, CDR1 is DFQATT and CDR2 is SNEGSKA (reference sequence). The DNA for the CDR3 is TGCAGTGCTAGAGCCAGACAGGGTGAGCAGTTCTTC. Encoded protein: CSARARQGEQFF.

The V call is TRBV15, the J call TRBJ2-2; the match to TRBD2 covers 10 bases. The V gene's germline CDR1 is LNHNV and CDR2 YYDKDF (reference sequence). This CDR3 comprises 19 residues. With 0 bases clipped from V and 3 bases from J, the junction kept 10 bases outside the gene matches. The CDR3 here is CATSRDGASGSWDTGELFF. CDR3 DNA: TGTGCCACCAGCAGAGACGGTGCTAGCGGGAGTTGGGACACCGGGGAGCTGTTTTTT.

This clonotype was recorded at least ten times. V gene TRBV6-1 combines with J gene TRBJ2-7; 10 nucleotides agree with TRBD1. This CDR3 comprises 14 residues. Germline loops: CDR1 MNHNS, CDR2 SASEGT. The V segment lost 7 bases and the J segment 2 bases; nucleotides outside the gene matches: 5. DNA for the CDR3: TGTGCCAGCACGAGGACAGGGGGAACCTACGAGCAGTACTTC. Translation: CASTRTGGTYEQYF.

This clonotype has a count of ten or more. The CDR3 DNA sequence: TGCAGCGTTCCGAGCGGGACAGCCTACAATGAGCAGTTCTTC. It translates to CSVPSGTAYNEQFF. The rearrangement links TRBV29-1 to TRBJ2-1; D is tentatively TRBD1 or TRBD2 (7 bases each). V was pared by 5 bases and J by 2 bases, with 13 bases between. CDR1 is SQVTM, CDR2 ANQGSEA, per germline. CDR3 size: 14 residues.

This sequence joins TRBV11-2 and TRBJ1-2; D remains unclear. Per the germline V gene, CDR1 is SGHAT and CDR2 is FQNNGV. V was trimmed by 2 bases and J by 2 bases, leaving 9 bases between them. CDR3 size: 14 residues. The CDR3 sequence is CASSLIAENYGYTF. CDR3 in DNA: TGTGCCAGCAGCTTAATTGCAGAGAACTATGGCTACACCTTC.

The V and J genes are TRBV3-1 and TRBJ2-3; 7 bases align to TRBD1. The junction had 11 bases not matched to a gene; V was cut back by 4 bases and J by 4 bases. Germline values: CDR1 LGHDT, CDR2 YNNKEL (reference sequence). The CDR3 totals 16 residues. In nucleotides, the CDR3 is TGTGCCAGCAGCCGGAGACAGGGTTCTAGGGCAGATACGCAGTATTTT. Its translation: CASSRRQGSRADTQYF.

This clonotype was observed at least ten times. The chain uses TRBV30 and TRBJ2-1; TRBD2 matches at 7 bases. Germline CDR1 reads GTSNPN; CDR2 reads SVGIG (reference sequence). With V trimmed by 3 bases and J by 4 bases, 12 bases remained unmatched. CDR3 length equals 16 residues. DNA of the CDR3: TGTGCCTGGAGATCCCCCTTGGGCGGGAGTTACAATGAGCAGTTCTTC. Encoded protein: CAWRSPLGGSYNEQFF. The variable domain in full, completed from reference TRBV30 and TRBJ2-1, reads SQTIHQWPATLVQPVGSPLSLECTVEGTSNPNLYWYRQAAGRGLQLLFYSVGIGQISSEVPQNLSASRPQDRQFILSSKKLLLSDSGFYLCAWRSPLGGSYNEQFFGPGTRLTVL.

This clonotype was detected many times. The gene calls are TRBV11-2 and TRBJ2-1; a weak D match, TRBD1 (8 bases). The V end was cut by 5 bases, the J end by 4 bases, with 18 bases between. Germline V gene lookup returns CDR1 SGHAT and CDR2 FQNNGV. The CDR3 is 16 amino acids. The CDR3: CASSPQTGGGYNEQFF. CDR3 DNA: TGTGCCAGCAGCCCCCAAACAGGGGGAGGGTACAATGAGCAGTTCTTC.

The chain joins TRBV7-9 to TRBJ2-1; TRBD2 matches at 10 bases. Germline loops: CDR1 SEHNR, CDR2 FQNEAQ (reference sequence). The V and J ends lost 5 bases and 7 bases, in that order; junction bases with no gene match: 11. The CDR3 totals 16 residues. The CDR3 DNA reads TGTGCCAGCAGCCAAGACGCTAGCGGGAGAGGGAATGAGCAGTTCTTC. Translating it yields CASSQDASGRGNEQFF.

This clonotype has ten or more counts. The chain is built from TRBV6-1 and TRBJ2-7; D might be TRBD1 or TRBD2, each matching 5 bases. Trimming removed 0 bases at V and 0 bases at J, with 15 bases between. Germline V gene data show CDR1 as MNHNS and CDR2 as SASEGT. This CDR3 is built from 17 residues. CDR3 DNA sequence: TGTGCCAGCAGTGAAGCGCTTCGAGGGACGGTCTCCTACGAGCAGTACTTC. This translates into CASSEALRGTVSYEQYF.

The chain employs TRBV18 and TRBJ2-7, with no clear D. The V end was cut by 2 bases, the J end by 0 bases, with 8 bases between. The CDR3 consists of 14 residues. CDR1 is KGHSH and CDR2 is LQKENI in the germline V gene. DNA of the CDR3: TGTGCCAGCTCACCATTGAATCCCTCCTACGAGCAGTACTTC. It specifies CASSPLNPSYEQYF.

This clonotype was found a few times. This chain uses TRBV5-1 with TRBJ2-3, with TRBD1 identical over 8 bases. Germline V gives CDR1 SGHRS, CDR2 YFSETQ. This CDR3 spans 16 amino acids. Trimming took 4 bases from V and 3 from J; bases not matched to a gene: 10. The CDR3 DNA reads TGCGCCAGCAGCGTACGGGAACAGGGGGTTACAGATACGCAGTATTTT. The encoded protein is CASSVREQGVTDTQYF.

This clonotype was counted many times. The gene calls are TRBV7-2 and TRBJ1-2; 8 bases agree with TRBD1. The germline gives CDR1 SGHTA, CDR2 FQGNSA. The CDR3 has 15 amino acids. With 5 bases clipped from V and 4 bases from J, the junction kept 9 bases outside the gene matches. CDR3 protein: CASSLSPGQAYGYTF. The CDR3 DNA follows: TGTGCCAGCAGCCTAAGTCCGGGACAGGCCTATGGCTACACCTTC.

This clonotype was found a few times. The chain recombines TRBV9 with TRBJ1-5, with D perhaps TRBD1 (5 bases). CDR3 length equals 15 residues. Germline V gene sequence: CDR1 SGDLS, CDR2 YYNGEE. V shed 0 bases and J shed 2 bases, with 9 bases lying between them. The CDR3, as DNA: TGTGCCAGCAGCGTAGGCAGGGATGGCAATCAGCCCCAGCATTTT. Protein product: CASSVGRDGNQPQHF.

As to this clonotype: Since no conserved phenylalanine or tryptophan closes the CDR3, a read error is the likely cause. The CDR3 protein is CASSLGRGSYNEQFL. The CDR3 DNA follows: TGTGCCAGCAGCTTAGGGCGAGGGAGCTACAATGAGCAGTTCCTC. This chain joins TRBV7-2 and TRBJ2-1; D might be TRBD2 (5 bases). The V gene lost 1 base and the J gene lost 3 bases, with 10 bases spanning the gap. Germline CDR1 SGHTA, CDR2 FQGNSA. This CDR3 is 15 amino acids long.